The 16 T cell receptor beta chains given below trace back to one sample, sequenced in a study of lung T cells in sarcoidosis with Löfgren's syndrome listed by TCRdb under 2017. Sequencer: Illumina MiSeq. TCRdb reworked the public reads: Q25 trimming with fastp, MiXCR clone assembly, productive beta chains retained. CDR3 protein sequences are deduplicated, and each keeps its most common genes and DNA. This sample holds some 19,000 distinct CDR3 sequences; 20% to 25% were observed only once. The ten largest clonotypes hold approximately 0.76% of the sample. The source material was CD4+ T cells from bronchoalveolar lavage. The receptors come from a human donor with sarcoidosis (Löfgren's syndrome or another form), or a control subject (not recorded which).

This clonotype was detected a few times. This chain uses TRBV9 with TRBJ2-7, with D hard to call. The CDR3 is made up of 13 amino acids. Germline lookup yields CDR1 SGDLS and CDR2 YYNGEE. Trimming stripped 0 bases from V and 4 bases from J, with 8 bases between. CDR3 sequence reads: CASSVEGRYEQYF. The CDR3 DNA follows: TGTGCCAGCAGCGTAGAGGGTAGGTACGAGCAGTACTTC.

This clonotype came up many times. The CDR3 DNA sequence: TGTGCCAGCAGCTTAGCGGAAGCAGATACGCAGTATTTT. This gives the protein CASSLAEADTQYF. V usage is TRBV7-9 and J usage is TRBJ2-3; D gene uncertain. The germline CDR1 and CDR2 sequences are SEHNR and FQNEAQ (reference sequence). Trimming cost V 0 bases and J 4 bases, with 5 bases left between them. This CDR3 is built from 13 residues.

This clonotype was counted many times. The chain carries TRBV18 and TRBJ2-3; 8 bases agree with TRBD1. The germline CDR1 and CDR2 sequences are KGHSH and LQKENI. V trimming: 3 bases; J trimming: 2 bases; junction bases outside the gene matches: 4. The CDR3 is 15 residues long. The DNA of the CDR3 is TGTGCCAGCTCACCCGGGACAGGTTCCACAGATACGCAGTATTTT. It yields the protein CASSPGTGSTDTQYF.

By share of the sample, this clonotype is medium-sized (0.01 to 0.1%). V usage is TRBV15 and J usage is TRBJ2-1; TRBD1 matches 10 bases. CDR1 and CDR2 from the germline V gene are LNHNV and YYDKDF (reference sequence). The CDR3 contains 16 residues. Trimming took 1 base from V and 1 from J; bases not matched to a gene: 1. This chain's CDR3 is CATSRVGQGSYNEQFF. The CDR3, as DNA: TGTGCCACCAGCAGAGTGGGACAGGGGTCCTACAATGAGCAGTTCTTC. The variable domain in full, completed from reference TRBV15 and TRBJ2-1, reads DAMVIQNPRYQVTQFGKPVTLSCSQTLNHNVMYWYQQKSSQAPKLLFHYYDKDFNNEADTPDNFQSRRPNTSFCFLDIRSPGLGDTAMYLCATSRVGQGSYNEQFFGPGTRLTVL.

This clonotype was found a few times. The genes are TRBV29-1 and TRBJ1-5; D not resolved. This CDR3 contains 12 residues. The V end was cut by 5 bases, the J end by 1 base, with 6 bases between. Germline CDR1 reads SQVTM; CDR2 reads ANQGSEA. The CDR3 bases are TGCAGCGTTAAAGGAAGCAATCAGCCCCAGCATTTT. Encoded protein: CSVKGSNQPQHF.

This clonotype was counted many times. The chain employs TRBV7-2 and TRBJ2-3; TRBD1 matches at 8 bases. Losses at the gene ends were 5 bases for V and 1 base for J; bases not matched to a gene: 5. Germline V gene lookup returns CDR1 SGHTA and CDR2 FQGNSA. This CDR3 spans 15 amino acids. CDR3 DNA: TGTGCCAGCAGCCTCCAGGGGGCGCGCACAGATACGCAGTATTTT. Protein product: CASSLQGARTDTQYF.

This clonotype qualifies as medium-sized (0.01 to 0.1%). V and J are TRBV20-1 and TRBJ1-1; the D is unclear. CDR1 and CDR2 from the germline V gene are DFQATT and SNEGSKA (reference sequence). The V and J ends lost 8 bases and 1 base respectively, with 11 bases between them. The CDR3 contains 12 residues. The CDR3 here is CSPLDTNTEAFF. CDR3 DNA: TGCAGTCCTCTCGACACGAACACTGAAGCTTTCTTT.

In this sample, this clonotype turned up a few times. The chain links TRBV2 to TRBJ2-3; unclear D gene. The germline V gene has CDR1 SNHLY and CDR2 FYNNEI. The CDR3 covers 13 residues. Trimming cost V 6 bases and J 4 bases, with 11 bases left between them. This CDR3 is CASSVGRPDTQYF. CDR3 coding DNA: TGTGCCAGCAGCGTTGGACGACCAGATACGCAGTATTTT.

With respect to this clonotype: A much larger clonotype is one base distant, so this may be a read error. DNA for the CDR3: TGTGCCAGCAGCCGCGTAAGCACGTCTAAGCTCCAAGAGACCCAGTACTTC. This sequence encodes CASSRVSTSKLQETQYF. J is TRBJ2-5 and V is TRBV4-2; D gene uncertain. The CDR3 spans 17 residues. CDR1 is LGHNA and CDR2 is YNFKEQ in the germline V gene. The ends were cut back, 4 bases at V and 1 base at J, with 19 bases in the middle.

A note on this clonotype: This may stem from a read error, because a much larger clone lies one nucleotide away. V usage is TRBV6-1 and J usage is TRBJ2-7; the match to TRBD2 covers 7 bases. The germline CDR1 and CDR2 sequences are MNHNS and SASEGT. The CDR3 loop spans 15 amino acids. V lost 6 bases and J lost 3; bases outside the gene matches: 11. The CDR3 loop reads CASSLGTNGIYEQYF. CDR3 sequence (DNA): TGTGCCAGCAGCCTCGGGACTAACGGGATCTACGAGCAGTACTTC.

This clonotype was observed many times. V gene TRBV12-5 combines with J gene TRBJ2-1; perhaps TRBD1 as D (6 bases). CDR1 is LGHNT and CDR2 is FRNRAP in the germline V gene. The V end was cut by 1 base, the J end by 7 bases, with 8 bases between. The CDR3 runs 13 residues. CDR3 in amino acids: CASGLGQVNEQFF. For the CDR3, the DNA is TGTGCTAGTGGTTTGGGACAGGTAAATGAGCAGTTCTTC.

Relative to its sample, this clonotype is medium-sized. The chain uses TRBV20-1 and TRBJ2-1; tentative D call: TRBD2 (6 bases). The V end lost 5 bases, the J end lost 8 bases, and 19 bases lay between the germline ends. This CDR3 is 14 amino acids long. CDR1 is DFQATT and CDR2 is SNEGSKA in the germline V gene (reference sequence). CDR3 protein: CSARPPGLWDEQFF. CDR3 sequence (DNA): TGCAGTGCTCGTCCTCCGGGACTTTGGGATGAGCAGTTCTTC.

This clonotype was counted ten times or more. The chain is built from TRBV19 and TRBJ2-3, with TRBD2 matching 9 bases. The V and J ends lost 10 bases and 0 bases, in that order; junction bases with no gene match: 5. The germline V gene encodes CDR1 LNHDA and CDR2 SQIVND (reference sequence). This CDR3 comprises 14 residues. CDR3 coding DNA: TGTGCCACTTCGACTAGCGGTAGCACAGATACGCAGTATTTT. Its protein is CATSTSGSTDTQYF.

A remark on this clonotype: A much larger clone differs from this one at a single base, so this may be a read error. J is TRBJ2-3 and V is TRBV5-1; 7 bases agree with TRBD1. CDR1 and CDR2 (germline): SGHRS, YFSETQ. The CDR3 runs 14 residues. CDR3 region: CAGSPGQEADTQYF. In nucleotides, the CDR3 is TGCGCCGGCAGCCCCGGACAGGAGGCAGATACGCAGTATTTT.

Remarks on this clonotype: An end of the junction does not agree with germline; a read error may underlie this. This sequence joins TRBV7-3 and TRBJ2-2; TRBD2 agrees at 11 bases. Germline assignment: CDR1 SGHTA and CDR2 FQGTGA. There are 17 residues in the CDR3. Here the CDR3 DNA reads TGCTCCAGCAGCCTGGGAACTAGCGGGAGTTCTACCGGGGAGCTGTTTTTT. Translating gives CSSSLGTSGSSTGELFF.

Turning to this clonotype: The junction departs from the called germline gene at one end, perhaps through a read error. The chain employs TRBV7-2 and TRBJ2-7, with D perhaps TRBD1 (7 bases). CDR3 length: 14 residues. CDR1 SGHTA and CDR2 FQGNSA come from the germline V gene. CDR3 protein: CASSSQGGPYGQYF. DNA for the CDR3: TGTGCCAGCAGCTCCCAGGGGGGTCCCTACGGGCAGTACTTC.